The rows below give T cell receptor beta chains drawn from one sample of a study of Graves' ophthalmopathy and Graves' hyperthyroidism. TCRdb reprocessed the multiplex PCR reads via MiXCR and lists one record per CDR3 protein. The table has over a million distinct CDR3 sequences, 36% seen once. The sequenced sample consisted of peripheral blood or thyroid tissue (not recorded which). These receptors were obtained from an adult man with Graves' hyperthyroidism. Both conserved end residues are part of each CDR3. Each record gives: CDR3 DNA, CDR3 protein, V gene, J gene, D gene, clone size. A D gene is named only where the DNA matches it firmly. A clone size is listed for some rows: how often the clone was seen (once, few, many), or a class if it is expanded.

cdr3_nt: TGCAGTGCTGCGGACGGATATAATGAAAAACTGTTTTTT
cdr3_aa: CSAADGYNEKLFF
v_call: TRBV20-1
j_call: TRBJ1-4
d_call: -
clone_size: -

cdr3_nt: TGTGCCAGCACCACCGGGACAGACAATCAGCCCCAGCATTTT
cdr3_aa: CASTTGTDNQPQHF
v_call: TRBV7-9
j_call: TRBJ1-5
d_call: TRBD1
clone_size: many

cdr3_nt: TGTGCCAGCAGCTCCACGATAGGCCCAGATGAGCAGTTCTTC
cdr3_aa: CASSSTIGPDEQFF
v_call: TRBV7-9
j_call: TRBJ2-1
d_call: -
clone_size: once

cdr3_nt: TGTGCCAGCAGCTTAGGAGCGGTACACCACATAGGAGGTGGCTACACCTTC
cdr3_aa: CASSLGAVHHIGGGYTF
v_call: TRBV7-2
j_call: TRBJ1-2
d_call: -
clone_size: -

cdr3_nt: TGTGCCAGCGCCACTGGTGGGCGCGAGCAGTACTTC
cdr3_aa: CASATGGREQYF
v_call: TRBV13
j_call: TRBJ2-7
d_call: -
clone_size: once

cdr3_nt: TGTGCCAGCAGACCCCTTGGTGGTTTTGTAATTCGGCAGTACTTC
cdr3_aa: CASRPLGGFVIRQYF
v_call: TRBV2
j_call: TRBJ2-7
d_call: -
clone_size: -

cdr3_nt: TGTGCCATCAGTGATGGGGCGGGTCAAGAGACCCAGTACTTC
cdr3_aa: CAISDGAGQETQYF
v_call: TRBV10-3
j_call: TRBJ2-5
d_call: -
clone_size: many

cdr3_nt: TGTGCCAGTAGTAACCGGGGGATCAATCAGCCCCAGCATTTT
cdr3_aa: CASSNRGINQPQHF
v_call: TRBV19
j_call: TRBJ1-5
d_call: -
clone_size: many

cdr3_nt: TGTGCCTGGAGCCCCGGGACAGCTCAACAGCCCCAGCATTTT
cdr3_aa: CAWSPGTAQQPQHF
v_call: TRBV30
j_call: TRBJ1-5
d_call: TRBD1
clone_size: -

cdr3_nt: TGTGCCATCAGTTACTACCCTCAGAACACTGAAGCTTTCTTT
cdr3_aa: CAISYYPQNTEAFF
v_call: TRBV10-3
j_call: TRBJ1-1
d_call: -
clone_size: -

cdr3_nt: TGTGCCAGCAGCTTGGACCTCATAGACGAGCAGTACTTC
cdr3_aa: CASSLDLIDEQYF
v_call: TRBV5-6
j_call: TRBJ2-7
d_call: -
clone_size: many

cdr3_nt: TGTGCCAGCAGCGTTGACACCAACTACGAGCAGTACTTC
cdr3_aa: CASSVDTNYEQYF
v_call: TRBV9
j_call: TRBJ2-7
d_call: -
clone_size: many

cdr3_nt: TGCAGTGCTAGAGACTTAAAGTCTAGCGGTAAAGAGACCCAGTACTTC
cdr3_aa: CSARDLKSSGKETQYF
v_call: TRBV20-1
j_call: TRBJ2-5
d_call: TRBD2
clone_size: many

cdr3_nt: TGTGCCAGCAGTTTAAAACCGGGGCCCCTCAATTCACCCCTCCACTTT
cdr3_aa: CASSLKPGPLNSPLHF
v_call: TRBV27
j_call: TRBJ1-6
d_call: -
clone_size: -

cdr3_nt: TGTGCCAGCTCACCAAGAAAGGGGACCGGAAACACCATATATTTT
cdr3_aa: CASSPRKGTGNTIYF
v_call: TRBV18
j_call: TRBJ1-3
d_call: -
clone_size: -

cdr3_nt: TGTGCCAGCAGTGAACTGCGAGGGACCGGGGAGCTGTTTTTT
cdr3_aa: CASSELRGTGELFF
v_call: TRBV2
j_call: TRBJ2-2
d_call: -
clone_size: many

cdr3_nt: TGTGCCAGCAGCTTGAGAGAGTTTACGTACTCTGGAAACACCATATATTTT
cdr3_aa: CASSLREFTYSGNTIYF
v_call: TRBV7-8
j_call: TRBJ1-3
d_call: -
clone_size: -

cdr3_nt: TGCAGCGTCGCCAATTCGGGACTACACCTCCATGAGCAGTTCTTC
cdr3_aa: CSVANSGLHLHEQFF
v_call: TRBV29-1
j_call: TRBJ2-1
d_call: TRBD2
clone_size: -